The clone carrying this T cell receptor beta chain was recorded at least ten times. Antigen specificity is unknown. These data are taken from a study of regulatory T cells in long-lasting Graves disease. Study-level results: Study of thyroid tissue was not done, with only peripheral blood studied. Persistent Graves' patients showed reduced TCR diversity versus newly diagnosed patients.

V was pared by 4 bases and J by 0 bases, with 13 bases between. From germline, CDR1 is MDHEN and CDR2 SYDVKM. The CDR3 sequence is 15 residues long. As to time point: persistent/refractory GD, antithyroid drugs over 5 years with positive TRAb. Making the TCR library involved RNA that had been extracted from PBMCs. Patients came from an endocrinology department in Xi'an, China. Library construction for TCR beta used iRepertoire HTBI primers and Arm-PCR of CDR3 regions. Original methodology: The identification of 55 to 70 TRBV and 11 to 15 TRBJ segments was made across samples. MiXCR was run by TCRdb on the multiplex PCR reads, yielding one entry per CDR3 protein. The V and J calls come from TCRdb's annotation, not from the publication. The table records around 400,000 distinct CDR3 sequences, roughly 23% of them present only once.

The chain combines TRBV28 with TRBJ2-7; possibly TRBD1 for D (6 bases). The TCR was taken from a female donor with Graves disease. The sequenced sample was peripheral blood mononuclear cells (PBMCs), obtained when the disease was refractory, from a patient treated with antithyroid drugs. CDR3 protein: CASSSQGPSSYEQYF. DNA for the CDR3: TGTGCCAGCAGTTCCCAGGGGCCCAGCTCCTACGAGCAGTACTTC.